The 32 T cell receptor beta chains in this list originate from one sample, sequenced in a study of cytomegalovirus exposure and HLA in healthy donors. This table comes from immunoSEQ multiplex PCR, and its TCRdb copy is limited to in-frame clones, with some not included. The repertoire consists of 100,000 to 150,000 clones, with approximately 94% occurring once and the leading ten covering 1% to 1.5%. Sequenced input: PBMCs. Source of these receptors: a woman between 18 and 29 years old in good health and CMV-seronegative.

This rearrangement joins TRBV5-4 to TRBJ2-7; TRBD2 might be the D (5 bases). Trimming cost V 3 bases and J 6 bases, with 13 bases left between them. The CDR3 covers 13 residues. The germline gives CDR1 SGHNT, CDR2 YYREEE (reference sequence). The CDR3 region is CASSSGDIPEQYF. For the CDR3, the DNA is TGTGCCAGCAGCTCCGGGGATATCCCCGAGCAGTACTTC.

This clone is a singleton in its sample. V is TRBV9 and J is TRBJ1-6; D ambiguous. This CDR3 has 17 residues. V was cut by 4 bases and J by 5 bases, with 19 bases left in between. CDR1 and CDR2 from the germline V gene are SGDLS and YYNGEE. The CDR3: CASSLTPTPGNNSPLHF. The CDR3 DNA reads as TGTGCCAGCAGCCTCACACCGACACCGGGGAATAATTCACCCCTCCACTTT.

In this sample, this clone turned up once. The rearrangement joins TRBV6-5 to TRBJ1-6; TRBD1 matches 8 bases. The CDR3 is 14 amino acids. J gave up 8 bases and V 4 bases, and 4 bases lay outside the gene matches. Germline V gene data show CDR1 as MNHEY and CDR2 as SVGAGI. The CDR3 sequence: CASSSPGQDSPLHF. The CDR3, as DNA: TGTGCCAGCAGTTCCCCGGGACAGGATTCACCCCTCCACTTT.

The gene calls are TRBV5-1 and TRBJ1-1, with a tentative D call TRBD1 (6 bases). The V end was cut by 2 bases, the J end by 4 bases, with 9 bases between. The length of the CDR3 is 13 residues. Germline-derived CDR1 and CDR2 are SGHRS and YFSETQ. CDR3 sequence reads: CASSLGGATEAFF. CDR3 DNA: TGCGCCAGCAGCTTAGGGGGGGCCACTGAAGCTTTCTTT.

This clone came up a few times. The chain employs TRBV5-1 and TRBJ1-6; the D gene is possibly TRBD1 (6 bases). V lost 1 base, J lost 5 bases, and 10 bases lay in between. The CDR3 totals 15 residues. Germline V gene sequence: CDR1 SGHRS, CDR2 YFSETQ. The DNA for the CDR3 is TGCGCCAGCAGCTTGCGCAACAGGGATAATTCACCCCTCCACTTT. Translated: CASSLRNRDNSPLHF.

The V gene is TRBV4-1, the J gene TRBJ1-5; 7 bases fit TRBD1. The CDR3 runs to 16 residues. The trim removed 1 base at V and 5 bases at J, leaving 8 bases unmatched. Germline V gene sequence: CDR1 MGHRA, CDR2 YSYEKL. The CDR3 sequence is CASSQGGRGLYQPQHF. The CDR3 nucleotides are TGCGCCAGCAGCCAAGGTGGCAGGGGGTTGTATCAGCCCCAGCATTTT.

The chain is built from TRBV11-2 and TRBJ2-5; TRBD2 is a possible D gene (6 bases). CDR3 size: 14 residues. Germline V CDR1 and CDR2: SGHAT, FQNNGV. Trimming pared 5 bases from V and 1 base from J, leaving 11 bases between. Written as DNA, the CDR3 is TGTGCCAGCAGCCAAGGAGGGATCCAAGAGACCCAGTACTTC. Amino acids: CASSQGGIQETQYF.

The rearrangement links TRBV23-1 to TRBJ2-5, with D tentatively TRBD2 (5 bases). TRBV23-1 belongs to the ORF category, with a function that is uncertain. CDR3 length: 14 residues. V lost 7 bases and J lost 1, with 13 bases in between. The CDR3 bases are TGCGCCAGCATGAGGGAGACCCTCCAAGAGACCCAGTACTTC. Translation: CASMRETLQETQYF.

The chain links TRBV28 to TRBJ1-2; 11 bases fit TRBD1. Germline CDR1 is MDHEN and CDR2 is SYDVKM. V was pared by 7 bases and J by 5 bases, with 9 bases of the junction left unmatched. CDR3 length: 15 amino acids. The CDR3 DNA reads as TGTGCCAGCAAAGGGACAGGGGGATTTAGGTATGGCTACACCTTC. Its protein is CASKGTGGFRYGYTF.

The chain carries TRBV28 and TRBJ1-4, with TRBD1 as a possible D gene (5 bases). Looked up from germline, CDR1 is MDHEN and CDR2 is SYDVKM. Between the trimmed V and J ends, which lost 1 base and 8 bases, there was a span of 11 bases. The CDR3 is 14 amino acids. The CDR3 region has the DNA TGTGCCAGCAGTTTATCGACAGTTACCGAAAAACTGTTTTTT. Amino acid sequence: CASSLSTVTEKLFF.

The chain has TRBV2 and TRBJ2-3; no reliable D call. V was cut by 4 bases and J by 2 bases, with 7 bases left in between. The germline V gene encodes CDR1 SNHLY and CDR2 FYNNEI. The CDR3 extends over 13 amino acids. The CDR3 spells CASSAQSTDTQYF. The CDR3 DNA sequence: TGTGCCAGCAGTGCCCAATCCACAGATACGCAGTATTTT.

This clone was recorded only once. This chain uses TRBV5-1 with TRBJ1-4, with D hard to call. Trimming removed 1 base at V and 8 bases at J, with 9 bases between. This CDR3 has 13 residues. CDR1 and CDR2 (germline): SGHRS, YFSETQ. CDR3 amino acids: CASSLIPGEKLFF. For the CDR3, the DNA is TGCGCCAGCAGCTTGATCCCGGGGGAAAAACTGTTTTTT.

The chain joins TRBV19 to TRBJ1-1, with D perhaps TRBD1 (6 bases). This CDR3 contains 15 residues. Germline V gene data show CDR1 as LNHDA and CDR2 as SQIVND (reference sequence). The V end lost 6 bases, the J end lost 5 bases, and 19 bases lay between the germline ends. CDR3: CASRLGGRGGTEAFF. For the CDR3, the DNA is TGTGCCAGTAGACTGGGGGGCAGGGGAGGGACTGAAGCTTTCTTT.

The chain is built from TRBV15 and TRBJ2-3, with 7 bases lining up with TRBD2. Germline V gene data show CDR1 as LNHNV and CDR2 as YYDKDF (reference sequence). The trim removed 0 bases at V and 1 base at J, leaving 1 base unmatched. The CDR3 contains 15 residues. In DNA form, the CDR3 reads TGTGCCACCAGCAGAGATACTAGCGGCACAGATACGCAGTATTTT. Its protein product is CATSRDTSGTDTQYF.

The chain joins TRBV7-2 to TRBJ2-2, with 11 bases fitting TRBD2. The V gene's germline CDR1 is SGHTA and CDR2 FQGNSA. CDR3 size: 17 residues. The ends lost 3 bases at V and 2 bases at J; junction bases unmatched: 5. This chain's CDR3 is CASSFPTSGVNTGELFF. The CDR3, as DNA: TGTGCCAGCAGCTTCCCGACTAGCGGGGTCAACACCGGGGAGCTGTTTTTT. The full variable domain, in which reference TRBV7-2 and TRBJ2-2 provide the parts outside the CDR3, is GAGVSQSPSNKVTEKGKDVELRCDPISGHTALYWYRQSLGQGLEFLIYFQGNSAPDKSGLPSDRFSAERTGGSVSTLTIQRTQQEDSAVYLCASSFPTSGVNTGELFFGEGSRLTVL.

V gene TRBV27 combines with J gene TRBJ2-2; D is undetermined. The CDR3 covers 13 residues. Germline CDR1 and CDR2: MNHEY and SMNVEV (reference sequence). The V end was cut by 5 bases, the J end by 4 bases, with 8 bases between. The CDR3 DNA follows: TGTGCCAGCAGTGATGGGCCCACCGGGGAGCTGTTTTTT. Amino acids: CASSDGPTGELFF.

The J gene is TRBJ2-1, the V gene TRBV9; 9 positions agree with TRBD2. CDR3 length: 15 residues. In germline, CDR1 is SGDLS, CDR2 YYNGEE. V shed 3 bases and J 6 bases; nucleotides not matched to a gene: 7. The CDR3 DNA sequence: TGTGCCAGCAGCGCACTAGCGGGTCCCGGCAATGAGCAGTTCTTC. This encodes CASSALAGPGNEQFF.

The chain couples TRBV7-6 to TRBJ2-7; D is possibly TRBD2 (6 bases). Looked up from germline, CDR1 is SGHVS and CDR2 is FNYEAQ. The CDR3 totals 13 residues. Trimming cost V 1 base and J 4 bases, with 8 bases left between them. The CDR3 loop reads CASSLEAGYEQYF. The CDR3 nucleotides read TGTGCCAGCAGCTTAGAGGCGGGGTACGAGCAGTACTTC. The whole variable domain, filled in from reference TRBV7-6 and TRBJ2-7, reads GAGVSQSPRYKVTKRGQDVALRCDPISGHVSLYWYRQALGQGPEFLTYFNYEAQQDKSGLPNDRFSAERPEGSISTLTIQRTEQRDSAMYRCASSLEAGYEQYFGPGTRLTVT.

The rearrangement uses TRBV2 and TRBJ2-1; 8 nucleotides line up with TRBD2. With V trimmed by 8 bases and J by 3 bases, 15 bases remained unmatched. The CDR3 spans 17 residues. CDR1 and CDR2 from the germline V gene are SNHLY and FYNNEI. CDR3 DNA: TGTGCCAGCGTGGAAAATGCGGCCGGGGGGGGCTACAATGAGCAGTTCTTC. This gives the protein CASVENAAGGGYNEQFF.

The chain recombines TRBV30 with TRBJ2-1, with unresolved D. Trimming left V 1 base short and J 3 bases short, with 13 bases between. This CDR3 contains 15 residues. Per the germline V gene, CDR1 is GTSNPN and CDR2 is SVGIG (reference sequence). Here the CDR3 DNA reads TGTGCCTGGAGTGCTTCTACCCTCATCTACAATGAGCAGTTCTTC. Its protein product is CAWSASTLIYNEQFF.

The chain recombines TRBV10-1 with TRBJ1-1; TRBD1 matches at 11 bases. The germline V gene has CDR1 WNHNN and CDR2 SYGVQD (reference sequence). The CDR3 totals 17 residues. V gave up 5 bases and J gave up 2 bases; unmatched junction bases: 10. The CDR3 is CASSMFRDRGFNTEAFF. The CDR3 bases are TGCGCCAGCAGTATGTTCCGGGACAGGGGGTTTAACACTGAAGCTTTCTTT.

In DNA, the CDR3 is TGTGCCAGCAGTGGACAAAGCGGGGGCGGGACAGATACGCAGTATTTT. This translates into CASSGQSGGGTDTQYF. The rearrangement links TRBV2 to TRBJ2-3, with 8 bases matching TRBD2. The CDR3 extends over 16 amino acids. Germline V lookup: CDR1 SNHLY, CDR2 FYNNEI. The V and J ends lost 4 bases and 3 bases, in that order; junction bases with no gene match: 9.

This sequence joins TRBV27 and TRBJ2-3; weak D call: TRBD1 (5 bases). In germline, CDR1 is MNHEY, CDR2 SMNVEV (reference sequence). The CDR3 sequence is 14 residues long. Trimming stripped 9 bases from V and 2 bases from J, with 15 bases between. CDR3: CARQAQQITDTQYF. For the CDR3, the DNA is TGTGCCAGACAGGCGCAGCAAATCACAGATACGCAGTATTTT.

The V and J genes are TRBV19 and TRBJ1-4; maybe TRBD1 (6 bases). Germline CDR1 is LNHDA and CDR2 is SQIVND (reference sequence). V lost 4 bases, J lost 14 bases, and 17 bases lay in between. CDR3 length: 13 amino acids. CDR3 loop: CASSNSDRNRLFF. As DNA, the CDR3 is TGTGCCAGTAGTAACAGCGACAGGAACCGGCTGTTTTTT.

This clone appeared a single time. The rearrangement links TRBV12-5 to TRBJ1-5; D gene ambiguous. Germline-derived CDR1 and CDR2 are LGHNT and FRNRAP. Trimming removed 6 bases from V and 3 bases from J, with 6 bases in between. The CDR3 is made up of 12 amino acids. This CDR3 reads CASGNTNQPQHF. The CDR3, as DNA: TGTGCTAGTGGGAACACCAATCAGCCCCAGCATTTT.

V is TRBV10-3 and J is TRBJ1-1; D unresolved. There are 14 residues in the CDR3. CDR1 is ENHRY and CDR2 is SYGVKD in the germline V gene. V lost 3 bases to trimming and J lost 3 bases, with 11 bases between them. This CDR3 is CAISDLSGYTEAFF. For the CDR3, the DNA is TGTGCCATCAGTGATCTGTCAGGTTACACTGAAGCTTTCTTT.

CDR3: CASSYEGLYEQYF. Here the CDR3 DNA reads TGTGCCAGCAGTTATGAGGGACTTTACGAGCAGTACTTC. This sequence joins TRBV28 and TRBJ2-7; TRBD2 might be the D (6 bases). Germline V lookup: CDR1 MDHEN, CDR2 SYDVKM. The V and J ends lost 4 bases and 4 bases respectively, with 11 bases between them. There are 13 residues in the CDR3.

The CDR3: CASKGSGTDTQYF. CDR3 DNA: TGTGCCAGCAAGGGTAGCGGCACAGATACGCAGTATTTT. The rearrangement joins TRBV6-5 to TRBJ2-3, with D perhaps TRBD2 (5 bases). The ends were cut back, 7 bases at V and 1 base at J, with 9 bases in the middle. Looked up from germline, CDR1 is MNHEY and CDR2 is SVGAGI. CDR3 length: 13 amino acids.

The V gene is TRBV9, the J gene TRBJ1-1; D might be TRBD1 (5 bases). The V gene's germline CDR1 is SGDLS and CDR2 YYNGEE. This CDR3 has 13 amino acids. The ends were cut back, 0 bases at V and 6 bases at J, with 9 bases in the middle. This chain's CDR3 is CASSVGQYSEAFF. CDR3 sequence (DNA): TGTGCCAGCAGCGTAGGACAGTACTCTGAAGCTTTCTTT.

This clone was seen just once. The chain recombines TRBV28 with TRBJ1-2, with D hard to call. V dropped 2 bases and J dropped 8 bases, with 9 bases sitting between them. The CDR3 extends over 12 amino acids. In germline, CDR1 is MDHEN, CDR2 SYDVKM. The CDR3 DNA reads TGTGCCAGCAGTTTACCCCGCGGCGGCTACACCTTC. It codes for CASSLPRGGYTF.

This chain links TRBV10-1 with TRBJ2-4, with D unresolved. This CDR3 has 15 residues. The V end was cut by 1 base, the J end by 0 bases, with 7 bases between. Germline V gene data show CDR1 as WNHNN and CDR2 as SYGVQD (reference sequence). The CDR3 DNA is TGCGCCAGCAGTGAGTGGCCGGGAGCCAAAAACATTCAGTACTTC. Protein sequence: CASSEWPGAKNIQYF.

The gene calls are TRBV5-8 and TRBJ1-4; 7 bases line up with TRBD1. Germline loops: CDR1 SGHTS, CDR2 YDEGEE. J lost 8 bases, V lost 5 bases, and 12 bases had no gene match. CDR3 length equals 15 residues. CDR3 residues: CASSPLRTGEEKLFF. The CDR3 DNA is TGTGCCAGCAGTCCATTACGAACAGGGGAGGAAAAACTGTTTTTT.